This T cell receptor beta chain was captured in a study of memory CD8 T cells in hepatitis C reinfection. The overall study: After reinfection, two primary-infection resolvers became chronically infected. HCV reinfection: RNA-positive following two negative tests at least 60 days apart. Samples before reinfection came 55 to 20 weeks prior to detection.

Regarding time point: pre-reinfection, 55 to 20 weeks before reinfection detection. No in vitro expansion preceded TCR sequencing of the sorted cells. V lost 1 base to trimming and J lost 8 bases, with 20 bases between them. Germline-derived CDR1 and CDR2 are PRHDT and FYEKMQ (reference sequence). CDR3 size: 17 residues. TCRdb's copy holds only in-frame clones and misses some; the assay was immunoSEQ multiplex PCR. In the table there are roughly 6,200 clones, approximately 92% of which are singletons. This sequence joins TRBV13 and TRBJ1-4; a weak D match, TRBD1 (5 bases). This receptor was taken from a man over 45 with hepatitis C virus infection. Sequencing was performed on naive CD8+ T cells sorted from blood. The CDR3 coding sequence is TGTGCCAGCAGCTTAGTGGGGACGGCCGGTGCGGGAGAAAAACTGTTTTTT. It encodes CASSLVGTAGAGEKLFF. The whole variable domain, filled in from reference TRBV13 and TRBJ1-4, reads AAGVIQSPRHLIKEKRETATLKCYPIPRHDTVYWYQQGPGQDPQFLISFYEKMQSDKGSIPDRFSAQQFSDYHSELNMSSLELGDSALYFCASSLVGTAGAGEKLFFGSGTQLSVL.